Each of the 15 T cell receptor beta chains below was sequenced from the same sample in a study of response to subunit inactivated influenza vaccine. TCRdb itself ran the RT-PCR reads through MiXCR, one entry per CDR3 protein. This table has roughly 630,000 distinct CDR3 sequences, less than 15% appearing once. Sequencing used PBMCs from blood, obtained around 15 days before vaccination. The source is a man aged 45 to 65 who received an inactivated influenza vaccine.

This clonotype appeared a few times. The V gene is TRBV14, the J gene TRBJ1-1; TRBD1 agrees at 7 bases. Germline loops: CDR1 SGHDN, CDR2 FVKESK. CDR3 size: 16 residues. With 4 bases clipped from V and 1 base from J, the junction kept 9 bases outside the gene matches. CDR3 coding DNA: TGTGCCAGCAGCCGAGTATTAGGGACAGCGAACACTGAAGCTTTCTTT. Its protein product is CASSRVLGTANTEAFF.

This clonotype turned up a few times. This chain joins TRBV5-1 and TRBJ1-2, with 9 bases matching TRBD1. Losses at the gene ends were 4 bases for V and 7 bases for J; bases not matched to a gene: 5. Germline loops: CDR1 SGHRS, CDR2 YFSETQ. This CDR3 region has 13 residues. CDR3 sequence reads: CASSRGQGIGYTF. CDR3 DNA: TGCGCCAGCAGCCGGGGACAGGGAATTGGCTACACCTTC.

The chain is built from TRBV20-1 and TRBJ2-7; TRBD1 matches at 7 bases. Germline CDR1 DFQATT, CDR2 SNEGSKA (reference sequence). The CDR3 loop spans 13 amino acids. Losses at the gene ends were 6 bases for V and 3 bases for J; bases not matched to a gene: 8. CDR3 protein: CSAERQGDYEQYF. For the CDR3, the DNA is TGCAGTGCCGAGCGACAGGGAGACTACGAGCAGTACTTC.

This clonotype was seen ten or more times. This chain uses TRBV4-1 with TRBJ2-3; D not certain. Trimming shortened V by 0 bases and J by 2 bases, and 6 bases separated the two germline ends. Per germline, CDR1 MGHRA and CDR2 YSYEKL. This CDR3 region has 14 residues. The CDR3 region is CASSQDSLTDTQYF. CDR3 sequence (DNA): TGCGCCAGCAGCCAAGATTCACTCACAGATACGCAGTATTTT.

The J gene is TRBJ2-1, the V gene TRBV29-1, with a weak D call TRBD1 (6 bases). CDR1 is SQVTM and CDR2 is ANQGSEA in the germline V gene. This CDR3 has 18 residues. Trimming removed 0 bases from V and 2 bases from J, with 20 bases in between. This chain's CDR3 is CSVEEAGVIYRPYNEQFF. CDR3 bases: TGCAGCGTTGAAGAGGCAGGGGTGATCTATCGGCCCTACAATGAGCAGTTCTTC.

The chain is built from TRBV11-2 and TRBJ2-3, with D tentatively TRBD1 (6 bases). The ends were cut back, 5 bases at V and 1 base at J, with 19 bases in the middle. This CDR3 has 17 residues. Germline V CDR1 and CDR2: SGHAT, FQNNGV. The CDR3 DNA reads as TGTGCCAGCAGCATTGGACAGTTTGTTTTAGGCACAGATACGCAGTATTTT. Its protein is CASSIGQFVLGTDTQYF.

In this sample, this clonotype turned up many times. The chain uses TRBV10-3 and TRBJ2-3; no definite D call. In germline, CDR1 is ENHRY, CDR2 SYGVKD. The CDR3 has 14 residues. Deletions cut 2 bases from V and 2 bases from J, with 8 bases between. Here the CDR3 reads CAISERTSTDTQYF. CDR3 bases: TGTGCCATCAGTGAGAGAACTTCCACAGATACGCAGTATTTT.

The rearrangement uses TRBV18 and TRBJ2-3; D is perhaps TRBD2 (5 bases). CDR3 length: 19 residues. Per the germline V gene, CDR1 is KGHSH and CDR2 is LQKENI. The germline V and J ends were trimmed by 2 bases and 0 bases, with 21 bases remaining between them. The CDR3 protein is CASSPERGREGLSTDTQYF. CDR3 in DNA: TGTGCCAGCTCACCAGAACGCGGACGGGAAGGGCTTAGCACAGATACGCAGTATTTT.

The chain joins TRBV7-2 to TRBJ2-3; the D is unclear. CDR1 and CDR2 from the germline V gene are SGHTA and FQGNSA. V shed 5 bases and J shed 4 bases, with 10 bases lying between them. The CDR3 covers 13 residues. The CDR3 loop is CASSRIGPDTQYF. In DNA form, the CDR3 reads TGTGCCAGCAGCCGGATAGGTCCAGATACGCAGTATTTT.

This clonotype occurred once. The gene calls are TRBV5-1 and TRBJ1-4, with 9 nucleotides matching TRBD1. Trimming cost V 4 bases and J 6 bases; bases outside gene matches: 4. Germline values: CDR1 SGHRS, CDR2 YFSETQ. This CDR3 region has 14 residues. Here the CDR3 reads CASSADRGDEKLFF. Written as DNA, the CDR3 is TGCGCCAGCAGCGCGGACAGGGGAGATGAAAAACTGTTTTTT. The full variable domain, in which reference TRBV5-1 and TRBJ1-4 provide the parts outside the CDR3, is KAGVTQTPRYLIKTRGQQVTLSCSPISGHRSVSWYQQTPGQGLQFLFEYFSETQRNKGNFPGRFSGRQFSNSRSEMNVSTLELGDSALYLCASSADRGDEKLFFGSGTQLSVL.

The rearrangement joins TRBV5-1 to TRBJ2-7, with unresolved D. The CDR3 is 12 residues long. In germline, CDR1 is SGHRS, CDR2 YFSETQ. Deletions cut 0 bases from V and 8 bases from J, with 9 bases between. The CDR3 coding sequence is TGCGCCAGCAGCTTGGACGGAATGAAGCAGTACTTC. Protein product: CASSLDGMKQYF.

The gene calls are TRBV7-9 and TRBJ2-3; D remains unclear. CDR3 length equals 16 residues. Trimming removed 1 base from V and 3 bases from J, with 14 bases in between. The germline gives CDR1 SEHNR, CDR2 FQNEAQ (reference sequence). CDR3 DNA sequence: TGTGCCAGCAGCTTAGTTCCCGGGCACCGTACAGATACGCAGTATTTT. Translation: CASSLVPGHRTDTQYF.

V and J are TRBV15 and TRBJ2-2, with D perhaps TRBD2 (5 bases). The CDR3 loop spans 14 amino acids. V lost 0 bases and J 6 bases, leaving 8 bases between the germline ends. CDR1 and CDR2 from the germline V gene are LNHNV and YYDKDF (reference sequence). The CDR3 DNA sequence: TGTGCCACCAGCAGAGAACTAGTTGCCGGGGAGCTGTTTTTT. It encodes CATSRELVAGELFF.

This clonotype was seen only a few times. V and J are TRBV20-1 and TRBJ2-7; D is tentatively TRBD1 or TRBD2 (5 bases each). Trimming stripped 3 bases from V and 0 bases from J, with 12 bases between. The germline V gene encodes CDR1 DFQATT and CDR2 SNEGSKA (reference sequence). There are 14 residues in the CDR3. The CDR3, as DNA: TGCAGTGCTAGTAGTTGGGGGAGCTCCTACGAGCAGTACTTC. Translated: CSASSWGSSYEQYF.

This clonotype came up a few times. The J gene is TRBJ2-7, the V gene TRBV3-1, with a possible D match to TRBD1 (6 bases). The V end lost 3 bases, the J end lost 5 bases, and 11 bases lay between the germline ends. Per germline, CDR1 LGHDT and CDR2 YNNKEL (reference sequence). The CDR3 sequence is 13 residues long. Here the CDR3 reads CASSQRGSHEQYF. The CDR3 DNA reads as TGTGCCAGCAGCCAGAGGGGGAGCCACGAGCAGTACTTC.